These 27 T cell receptor beta chains share one sample of origin, sequenced in a study of Graves' ophthalmopathy and Graves' hyperthyroidism (dated by TCRdb to between 2018 and 2020). Sequenced using an Illumina HiSeq 2000. TCR beta CDR3 regions were amplified from RNA transcripts for repertoire sequencing. The first round was an RT-PCR using HTBI primers with the Qiagen OneStep RT-PCR kit, and this first round was followed by a second-round multiplex PCR, then size selection and purification. The public sequencing data were trimmed at Q25 with fastp and processed into clonotypes with MiXCR by TCRdb, which kept only in-frame beta chains. For every CDR3 protein sequence, its rows merge into one entry that carries the most common genes and DNA. This sample has 740,000 or so distinct CDR3 sequences in its table, and 40% of those were observed once. The top ten hold approximately 43% of the sample. Sequencing was done on a sample of peripheral blood. These receptors originate from an adult man with Graves' ophthalmopathy.

This clonotype was seen only a few times. At one of its ends the junction is not consistent with the germline gene, which may arise from a read error. The chain couples TRBV24-1 to TRBJ1-5, with D maybe TRBD1 (5 bases). CDR1 KGHDR and CDR2 SFDVKD come from the germline V gene. The CDR3 is made up of 15 amino acids. CDR3 region: CASSYVRGSNQPQHF. The DNA for the CDR3 is TGTGCCAGCAGTTACGTGCGGGGGAGCAATCAGCCCCAGCATTTT.

This clonotype was found many times. The chain has TRBV10-3 and TRBJ2-7, with D possibly being TRBD1 or TRBD2 (5 bases each). This CDR3 region has 15 residues. V was shortened by 1 base and J by 6 bases, with 16 bases between the two germline ends. CDR1 is ENHRY, CDR2 SYGVKD, per germline. The CDR3 sequence is CAISELRGRQSEQYF. DNA of the CDR3: TGTGCCATCAGTGAGTTGAGGGGCCGACAAAGCGAGCAGTACTTC.

This clonotype was observed at least ten times. The chain employs TRBV7-9 and TRBJ1-2, with 8 nucleotides matching TRBD1. The germline V gene has CDR1 SEHNR and CDR2 FQNEAQ (reference sequence). This CDR3 is 15 amino acids long. V shed 5 bases and J 4 bases; nucleotides not matched to a gene: 9. The DNA for the CDR3 is TGTGCCAGCAGCCTAACATCAGGGGGCGTCTATGGCTACACCTTC. Translation: CASSLTSGGVYGYTF.

This clonotype was seen only a few times. V usage is TRBV9 and J usage is TRBJ2-3; 7 bases line up with TRBD2. Germline trimming cut 0 bases from V and 1 base from J; bases unmatched to any gene: 5. The length of the CDR3 is 16 residues. The germline gives CDR1 SGDLS, CDR2 YYNGEE. CDR3 region: CASSVELATGTDTQYF. CDR3 DNA sequence: TGTGCCAGCAGCGTAGAACTAGCGACGGGCACAGATACGCAGTATTTT. Based on the CDR3 plus reference TRBV9 and TRBJ2-3, the full variable domain is DSGVTQTPKHLITATGQRVTLRCSPRSGDLSVYWYQQSLDQGLQFLIQYYNGEERAKGNILERFSAQQFPDLHSELNLSSLELGDSALYFCASSVELATGTDTQYFGPGTRLTVL.

The V call is TRBV10-2, the J call TRBJ2-6; D is undetermined. V lost 0 bases and J lost 0, with 6 bases in between. The CDR3 sequence is 16 residues long. CDR1 and CDR2 from the germline V gene are WSHSY and SAAADI. CDR3 bases: TGCGCCAGCAGTGAGTCAGGACCCTCTGGGGCCAACGTCCTGACTTTC. It codes for CASSESGPSGANVLTF.

To note about this clonotype: Given a much more abundant clone one base away, this may be a read error. This sequence joins TRBV2 and TRBJ2-7; D uncertain. CDR3 length equals 13 residues. Germline CDR1 reads SNHLY; CDR2 reads FYNNEI. The CDR3 DNA reads as TGTGCCGGCAGTTCCGGAACTGACTACGAGCAGTACTTC. Translated, it gives CAGSSGTDYEQYF.

In its sample, this clonotype was seen many times. The chain combines TRBV24-1 with TRBJ2-7; 7 bases agree with TRBD1. Germline lookup yields CDR1 KGHDR and CDR2 SFDVKD. This CDR3 region has 15 residues. J lost 2 bases, V lost 5 bases, and 8 bases had no gene match. The CDR3 is CATSGGTATTYEQYF. The CDR3 bases are TGTGCCACCAGTGGGGGGACAGCAACTACCTACGAGCAGTACTTC.

This clonotype was found many times. The chain carries TRBV29-1 and TRBJ2-5; 7 nucleotides match TRBD2. V dropped 7 bases and J dropped 5; count of bases not matched to a gene: 13. The CDR3 has 14 amino acids. From germline, CDR1 is SQVTM and CDR2 ANQGSEA. Written as DNA, the CDR3 is TGCAGCGCCCAAACCGGGGAGGGTTTGGAGACCCAGTACTTC. It codes for CSAQTGEGLETQYF.

The rearrangement joins TRBV25-1 to TRBJ2-2; D unclear. With 4 bases removed from V and 7 bases from J, the gap between germline ends came to 16 bases. Germline CDR1 is MGHDK and CDR2 is SYGVNS. The CDR3 sequence is 15 residues long. The CDR3: CASSVTRTGDGELFF. The CDR3 DNA follows: TGTGCCAGCAGTGTTACCCGGACGGGTGACGGGGAGCTGTTTTTT.

This clonotype was found many times. The chain combines TRBV2 with TRBJ1-1; D unclear. Trimming removed 2 bases at V and 5 bases at J, with 12 bases between. Germline assignment: CDR1 SNHLY and CDR2 FYNNEI. This CDR3 is 14 amino acids long. DNA of the CDR3: TGTGCCAGCAGTGAAACAAGGGCGGGGACTGAAGCTTTCTTT. This encodes CASSETRAGTEAFF.

This clonotype was observed many times. This chain joins TRBV15 and TRBJ2-5; 7 bases line up with TRBD2. The length of the CDR3 is 15 residues. Germline values: CDR1 LNHNV, CDR2 YYDKDF (reference sequence). Trimming at V came to 0 bases and at J to 5 bases, leaving 6 bases not matched to a gene. The CDR3 nucleotides read TGTGCCACCAGCAGAGATCGGGTTAGCGGGGAGACCCAGTACTTC. Protein product: CATSRDRVSGETQYF.

In this sample, this clonotype turned up many times. The chain carries TRBV29-1 and TRBJ1-5; no reliable D call. Germline V CDR1 and CDR2: SQVTM, ANQGSEA. This CDR3 is built from 14 residues. V lost 5 bases to trimming and J lost 2 bases, with 13 bases between them. The CDR3 sequence is CSVLAPGGNQPQHF. For the CDR3, the DNA is TGCAGCGTTCTCGCCCCAGGCGGCAATCAGCCCCAGCATTTT.

The V call is TRBV11-2, the J call TRBJ1-6; D is unclear. This CDR3 contains 15 residues. The V end lost 5 bases, the J end lost 9 bases, and 17 bases lay between the germline ends. Germline V CDR1 and CDR2: SGHAT, FQNNGV. The CDR3 DNA sequence: TGTGCCAGCAGCAGGACGGGAGCGACGGCTTCACCCCTCCACTTT. This translates into CASSRTGATASPLHF.

The chain joins TRBV5-6 to TRBJ1-1; D call uncertain. V was cut by 1 base and J by 0 bases, with 10 bases left in between. Germline values: CDR1 SGHDT, CDR2 YYEEEE. The CDR3 runs 15 residues. The CDR3 nucleotides are TGTGCCAGCAGCTTGTACGGGGTTTTGAACACTGAAGCTTTCTTT. Translating it yields CASSLYGVLNTEAFF. Drawing the rest from reference TRBV5-6 and TRBJ1-1, the complete variable domain is DAGVTQSPTHLIKTRGQQVTLRCSPKSGHDTVSWYQQALGQGPQFIFQYYEEEERQRGNFPDRFSGHQFPNYSSELNVNALLLGDSALYLCASSLYGVLNTEAFFGQGTRLTVV.

The V gene is TRBV25-1, the J gene TRBJ2-2; D ambiguous. This CDR3 spans 15 amino acids. Germline CDR1 reads MGHDK; CDR2 reads SYGVNS. Trimming left V 5 bases short and J 5 bases short, with 15 bases between. CDR3 bases: TGTGCCAGCAGTTACGGCCCGGAATCTACCGGGGAGCTGTTTTTT. Translated: CASSYGPESTGELFF.

The chain's CDR3 is CASSLYPDFDRVNTEAFF. CDR3 in DNA: TGTGCCAGCAGCTTATATCCAGACTTCGACAGAGTTAACACTGAAGCTTTCTTT. The chain is built from TRBV7-2 and TRBJ1-1; maybe TRBD1 (5 bases). Between the trimmed V and J ends, which lost 2 bases and 2 bases, there was a span of 21 bases. Germline CDR1 is SGHTA and CDR2 is FQGNSA. The CDR3 totals 18 residues.

This clonotype has a single count. An end of the junction differs from the germline gene, which may be a read error. The chain carries TRBV9 and TRBJ1-1, with a tentative D call TRBD1 (5 bases). CDR3 length: 14 residues. Germline V gives CDR1 SGDLS, CDR2 YYNGEE. CDR3 amino acids: CASSVGAGNSEAFF. CDR3 sequence (DNA): TGTGCCAGCAGCGTAGGGGCAGGGAACTCTGAAGCTTTCTTT.

This clonotype appeared many times. This chain links TRBV10-3 with TRBJ2-7; the D call may be TRBD1 or TRBD2 (5 bases each). Germline V CDR1 and CDR2: ENHRY, SYGVKD. CDR3 length: 14 residues. V was pared by 3 bases and J by 5 bases, with 14 bases between. The CDR3 here is CAISDMGVGHEQYF. For the CDR3, the DNA is TGTGCCATCAGTGATATGGGGGTGGGCCACGAGCAGTACTTC.

The rearrangement uses TRBV14 and TRBJ1-2; 7 nucleotides align to TRBD1. Germline CDR1 is SGHDN and CDR2 is FVKESK. This CDR3 has 15 residues. V was clipped by 0 bases and J by 7 bases; unmatched bases: 8. DNA for the CDR3: TGTGCCAGCAGCCAAGAAGGGACAGCGTACTGTGGCTACACCTTC. Translated: CASSQEGTAYCGYTF. Full variable domain (missing parts from reference TRBV14 and TRBJ1-2): EAGVTQFPSHSVIEKGQTVTLRCDPISGHDNLYWYRRVMGKEIKFLLHFVKESKQDESGMPNNRFLAERTGGTYSTLKVQPAELEDSGVYFCASSQEGTAYCGYTFGSGTRLTVV.

The CDR3 reads CASDRDRAGNEHF. CDR3 bases: TGTGCCAGCGACCGGGACAGGGCGGGAAACGAGCATTTT. This sequence joins TRBV2 and TRBJ1-5; TRBD1 agrees at 9 bases. Losses at the gene ends were 8 bases for V and 14 bases for J; bases not matched to a gene: 13. Germline CDR1 is SNHLY and CDR2 is FYNNEI. This CDR3 contains 13 residues.

This clonotype has a count of ten or more. The chain links TRBV24-1 to TRBJ1-5; D uncertain. The CDR3 has 12 amino acids. Trimming removed 6 bases at V and 6 bases at J, with 8 bases between. Per germline, CDR1 KGHDR and CDR2 SFDVKD. In nucleotides, the CDR3 is TGTGCCACCAGTTTAATAGGTCAGCCCCAGCATTTT. This codes for CATSLIGQPQHF.

The chain's CDR3 is CAIGSNVLTF. The DNA for the CDR3 is TGTGCCATCGGGTCCAACGTCCTGACTTTC. The chain combines TRBV10-3 with TRBJ2-6; D is uncertain. Germline CDR1 and CDR2: ENHRY and SYGVKD. CDR3 length: 10 residues. The V end lost 8 bases, the J end lost 8 bases, and 4 bases lay between the germline ends.

Details on this clonotype: The junction departs from the called germline gene at one end, perhaps through a read error. This chain links TRBV2 with TRBJ1-1; D not resolved. This CDR3 spans 13 amino acids. Looked up from germline, CDR1 is SNHLY and CDR2 is FYNNEI. This chain's CDR3 is CAGSEEGNTEAFF. CDR3 DNA sequence: TGTGCCGGCAGTGAAGAGGGGAACACTGAAGCTTTCTTT.

This clonotype was seen only a few times. The chain recombines TRBV20-1 with TRBJ2-7; weak D call: TRBD1 (5 bases). Germline CDR1 and CDR2: DFQATT and SNEGSKA (reference sequence). The CDR3 spans 13 residues. As DNA, the CDR3 is TGCAGCCTAATGGACATACGAACCTACGAGCAGTACTTC. Its translation: CSLMDIRTYEQYF.

This clonotype was recorded many times. The chain is built from TRBV10-3 and TRBJ1-4; D unclear. Germline CDR1 is ENHRY and CDR2 is SYGVKD. Trimming took 0 bases from V and 7 from J, leaving 15 bases between them. The CDR3 length is 16 residues. CDR3 nucleotides: TGTGCCATCAGTGAGTCTCCGGGCTCTCCCAGTGAAAAACTGTTTTTT. It yields the protein CAISESPGSPSEKLFF.

V usage is TRBV25-1 and J usage is TRBJ1-4; D is perhaps TRBD1 (5 bases). In germline, CDR1 is MGHDK, CDR2 SYGVNS. This CDR3 has 19 amino acids. Deletions cut 7 bases from V and 4 bases from J, with 28 bases between. CDR3 region: CASNLGAGCSWGRNEKLFF. The CDR3, as DNA: TGTGCCAGCAACCTTGGTGCAGGGTGTAGTTGGGGCCGTAATGAAAAACTGTTTTTT.

CDR3 amino acids: CASSQLGQGVWAEAFF. In nucleotides, the CDR3 is TGTGCCAGCAGCCAATTGGGCCAGGGGGTCTGGGCTGAAGCTTTCTTT. The chain combines TRBV16 with TRBJ1-1; TRBD1 matches at 7 bases. The germline CDR1 and CDR2 sequences are KGHSY and FQNENV. CDR3 length: 16 residues. V trimming: 1 base; J trimming: 6 bases; junction bases outside the gene matches: 11.